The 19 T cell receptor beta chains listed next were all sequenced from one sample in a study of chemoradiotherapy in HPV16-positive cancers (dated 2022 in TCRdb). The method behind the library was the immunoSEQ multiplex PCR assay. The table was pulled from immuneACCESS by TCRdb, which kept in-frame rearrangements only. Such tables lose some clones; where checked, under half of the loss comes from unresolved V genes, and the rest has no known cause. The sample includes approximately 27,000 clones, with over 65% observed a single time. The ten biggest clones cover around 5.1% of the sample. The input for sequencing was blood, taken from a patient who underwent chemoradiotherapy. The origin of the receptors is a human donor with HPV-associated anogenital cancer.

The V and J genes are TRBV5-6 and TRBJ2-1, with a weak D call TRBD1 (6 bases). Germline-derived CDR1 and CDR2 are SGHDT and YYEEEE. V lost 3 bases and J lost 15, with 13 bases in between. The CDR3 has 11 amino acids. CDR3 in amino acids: CASSYGTGLFF. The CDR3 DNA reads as TGTGCCAGCAGCTATGGAACAGGGCTGTTCTTC.

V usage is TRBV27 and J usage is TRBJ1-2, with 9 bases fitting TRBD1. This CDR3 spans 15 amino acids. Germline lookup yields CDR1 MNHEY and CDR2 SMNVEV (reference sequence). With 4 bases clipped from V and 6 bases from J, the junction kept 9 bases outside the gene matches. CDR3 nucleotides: TGTGCCAGCAGTTACGACAGGGGGTCCCCGAATGGCTACACCTTC. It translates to CASSYDRGSPNGYTF.

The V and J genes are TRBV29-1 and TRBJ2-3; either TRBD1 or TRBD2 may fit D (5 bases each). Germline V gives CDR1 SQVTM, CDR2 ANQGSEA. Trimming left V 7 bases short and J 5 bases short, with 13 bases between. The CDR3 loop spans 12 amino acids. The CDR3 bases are TGCAGCGGACGCAAGGGGAGAGATACGCAGTATTTT. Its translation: CSGRKGRDTQYF.

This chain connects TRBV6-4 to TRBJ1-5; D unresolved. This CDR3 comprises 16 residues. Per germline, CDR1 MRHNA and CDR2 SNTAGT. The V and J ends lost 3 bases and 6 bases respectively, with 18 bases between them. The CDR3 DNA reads TGTGCCAGCAGTGAGTACCCGGATCTGGTCGGTCAGCCCCAGCATTTT. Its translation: CASSEYPDLVGQPQHF.

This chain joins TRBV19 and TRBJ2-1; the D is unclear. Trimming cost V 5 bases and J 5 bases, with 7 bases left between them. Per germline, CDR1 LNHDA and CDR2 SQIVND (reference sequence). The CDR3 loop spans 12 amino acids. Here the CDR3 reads CASSDPDNEQFF. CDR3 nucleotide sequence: TGTGCCAGTAGTGATCCTGACAATGAGCAGTTCTTC.

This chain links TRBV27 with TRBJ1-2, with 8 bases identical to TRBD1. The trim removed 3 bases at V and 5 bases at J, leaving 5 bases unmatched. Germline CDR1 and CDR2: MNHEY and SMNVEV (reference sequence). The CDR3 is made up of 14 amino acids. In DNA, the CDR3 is TGTGCCAGCAGTTTCCAGGGGGCGGGATATGGCTACACCTTC. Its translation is CASSFQGAGYGYTF.

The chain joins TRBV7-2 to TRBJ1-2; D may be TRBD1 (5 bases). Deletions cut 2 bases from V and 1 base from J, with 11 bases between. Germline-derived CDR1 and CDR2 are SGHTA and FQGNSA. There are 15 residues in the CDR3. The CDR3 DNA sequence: TGTGCCAGCAGCTTACACGGGGGTGATAACTATGGCTACACCTTC. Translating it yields CASSLHGGDNYGYTF.

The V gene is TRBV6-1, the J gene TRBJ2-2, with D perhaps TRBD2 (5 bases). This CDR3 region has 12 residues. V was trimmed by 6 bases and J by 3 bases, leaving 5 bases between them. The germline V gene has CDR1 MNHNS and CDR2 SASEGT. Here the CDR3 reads CASRRDTGELFF. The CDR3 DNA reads TGTGCCAGCAGGAGGGACACCGGGGAGCTGTTTTTT.

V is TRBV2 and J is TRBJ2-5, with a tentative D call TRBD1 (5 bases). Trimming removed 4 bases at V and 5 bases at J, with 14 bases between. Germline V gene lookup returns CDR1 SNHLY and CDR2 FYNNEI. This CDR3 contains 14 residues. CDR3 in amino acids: CASSVAGYGETQYF. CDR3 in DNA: TGTGCCAGCAGTGTTGCAGGGTACGGCGAGACCCAGTACTTC.

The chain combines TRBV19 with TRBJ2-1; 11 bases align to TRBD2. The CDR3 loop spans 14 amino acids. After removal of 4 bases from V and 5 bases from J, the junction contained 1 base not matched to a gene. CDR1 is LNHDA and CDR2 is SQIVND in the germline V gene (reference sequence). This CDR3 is CASSTGLADNEQFF. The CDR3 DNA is TGTGCCAGTAGTACGGGACTAGCGGACAATGAGCAGTTCTTC. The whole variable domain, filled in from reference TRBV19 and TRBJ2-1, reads DGGITQSPKYLFRKEGQNVTLSCEQNLNHDAMYWYRQDPGQGLRLIYYSQIVNDFQKGDIAEGYSVSREKKESFPLTVTSAQKNPTAFYLCASSTGLADNEQFFGPGTRLTVL.

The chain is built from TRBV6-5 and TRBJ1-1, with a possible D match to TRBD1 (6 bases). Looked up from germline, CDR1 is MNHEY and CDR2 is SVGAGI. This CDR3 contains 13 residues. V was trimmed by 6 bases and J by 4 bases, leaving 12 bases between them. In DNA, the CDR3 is TGTGCCAGCAGGAACAGGGCTGGCACTGAAGCTTTCTTT. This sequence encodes CASRNRAGTEAFF.

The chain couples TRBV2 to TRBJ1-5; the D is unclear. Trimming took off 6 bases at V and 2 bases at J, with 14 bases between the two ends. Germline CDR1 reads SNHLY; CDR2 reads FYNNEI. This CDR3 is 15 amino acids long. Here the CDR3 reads CASSEKTEGNQPQHF. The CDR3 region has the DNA TGTGCCAGCAGCGAAAAGACGGAGGGCAATCAGCCCCAGCATTTT.

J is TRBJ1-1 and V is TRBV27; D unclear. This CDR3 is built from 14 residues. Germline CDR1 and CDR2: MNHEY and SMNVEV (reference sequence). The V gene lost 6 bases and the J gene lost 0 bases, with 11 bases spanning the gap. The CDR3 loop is CASSSWALNTEAFF. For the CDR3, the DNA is TGTGCCAGCAGCTCGTGGGCCTTGAACACTGAAGCTTTCTTT.

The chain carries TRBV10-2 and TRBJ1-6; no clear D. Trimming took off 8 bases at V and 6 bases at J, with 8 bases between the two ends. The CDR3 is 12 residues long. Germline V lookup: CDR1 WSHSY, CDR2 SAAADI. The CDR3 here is CASAEFNSPLHF. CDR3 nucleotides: TGCGCCAGCGCCGAATTTAATTCACCCCTCCACTTT.

The CDR3 region is CASSLDLNEQFF. The CDR3 nucleotides are TGTGCCAGCAGCTTAGATCTCAATGAGCAGTTCTTC. The rearrangement joins TRBV7-2 to TRBJ2-1; D not resolved. Germline CDR1 SGHTA, CDR2 FQGNSA. Trimming cost V 1 base and J 6 bases, with 4 bases left between them. The CDR3 has 12 residues.

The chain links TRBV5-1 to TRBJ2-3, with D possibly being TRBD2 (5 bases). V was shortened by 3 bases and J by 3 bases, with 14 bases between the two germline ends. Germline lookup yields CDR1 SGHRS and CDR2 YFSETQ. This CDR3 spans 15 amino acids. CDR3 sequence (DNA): TGCGCCAGCAGCTCTTCCGGGATCAGTACAGATACGCAGTATTTT. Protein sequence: CASSSSGISTDTQYF.

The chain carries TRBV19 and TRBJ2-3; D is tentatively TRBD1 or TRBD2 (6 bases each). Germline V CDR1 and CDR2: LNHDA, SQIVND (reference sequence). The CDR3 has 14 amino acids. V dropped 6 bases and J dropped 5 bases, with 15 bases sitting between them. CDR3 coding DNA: TGTGCCAGTAGGGGGGGCCTTAGGGGAGATACGCAGTATTTT. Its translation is CASRGGLRGDTQYF.

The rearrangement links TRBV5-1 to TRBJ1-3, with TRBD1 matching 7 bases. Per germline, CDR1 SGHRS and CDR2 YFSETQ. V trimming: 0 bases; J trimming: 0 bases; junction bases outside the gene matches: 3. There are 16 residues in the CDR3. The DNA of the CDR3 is TGCGCCAGCAGCTTGGGACAGGGTCCCTCTGGAAACACCATATATTTT. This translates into CASSLGQGPSGNTIYF. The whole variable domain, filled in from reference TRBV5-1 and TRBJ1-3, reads KAGVTQTPRYLIKTRGQQVTLSCSPISGHRSVSWYQQTPGQGLQFLFEYFSETQRNKGNFPGRFSGRQFSNSRSEMNVSTLELGDSALYLCASSLGQGPSGNTIYFGEGSWLTVV.

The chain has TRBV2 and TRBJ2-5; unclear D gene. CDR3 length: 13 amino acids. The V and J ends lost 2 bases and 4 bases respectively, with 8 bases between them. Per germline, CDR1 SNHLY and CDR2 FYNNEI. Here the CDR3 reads CASSELFGETQYF. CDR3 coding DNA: TGTGCCAGCAGTGAATTGTTTGGAGAGACCCAGTACTTC.